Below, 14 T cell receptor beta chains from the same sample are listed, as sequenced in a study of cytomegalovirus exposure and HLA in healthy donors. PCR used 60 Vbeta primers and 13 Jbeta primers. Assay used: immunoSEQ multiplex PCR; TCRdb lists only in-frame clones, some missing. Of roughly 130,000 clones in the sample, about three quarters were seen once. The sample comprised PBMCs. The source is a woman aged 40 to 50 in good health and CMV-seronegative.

The CDR3 loop reads CASSLEIGEQYF. DNA of the CDR3: TGTGCCAGCAGCTTAGAGATCGGCGAGCAGTACTTC. The V call is TRBV7-9, the J call TRBJ2-7; D remains unclear. Germline lookup yields CDR1 SEHNR and CDR2 FQNEAQ (reference sequence). Trimming removed 1 base from V and 6 bases from J, with 7 bases in between. The CDR3 runs 12 residues. Combining the CDR3 with reference TRBV7-9 and TRBJ2-7 gives the whole variable domain DTGVSQNPRHKITKRGQNVTFRCDPISEHNRLYWYRQTLGQGPEFLTYFQNEAQLEKSRLLSDRFSAERPKGSFSTLEIQRTEQGDSAMYLCASSLEIGEQYFGPGTRLTVT.

The CDR3 DNA follows: TGTGCCAGCAGCCCGCTAGACAGTCCCTACGAGCAGTACTTC. Protein sequence: CASSPLDSPYEQYF. The chain links TRBV7-9 to TRBJ2-7; TRBD1 might be the D (5 bases). This CDR3 is built from 14 residues. From germline, CDR1 is SEHNR and CDR2 FQNEAQ (reference sequence). V was cut by 5 bases and J by 2 bases, with 13 bases left in between.

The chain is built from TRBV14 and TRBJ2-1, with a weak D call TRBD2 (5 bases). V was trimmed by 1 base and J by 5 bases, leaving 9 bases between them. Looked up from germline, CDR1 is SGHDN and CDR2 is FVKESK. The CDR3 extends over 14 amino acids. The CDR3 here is CASSQARANNEQFF. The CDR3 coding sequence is TGTGCCAGCAGCCAAGCGCGGGCCAACAATGAGCAGTTCTTC.

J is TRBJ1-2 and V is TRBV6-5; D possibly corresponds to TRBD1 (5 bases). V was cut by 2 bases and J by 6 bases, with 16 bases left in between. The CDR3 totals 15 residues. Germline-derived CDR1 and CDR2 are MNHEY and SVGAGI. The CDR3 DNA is TGTGCCAGCAGTTACACCCGACAGAACATCAATGGCTACACCTTC. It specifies CASSYTRQNINGYTF.

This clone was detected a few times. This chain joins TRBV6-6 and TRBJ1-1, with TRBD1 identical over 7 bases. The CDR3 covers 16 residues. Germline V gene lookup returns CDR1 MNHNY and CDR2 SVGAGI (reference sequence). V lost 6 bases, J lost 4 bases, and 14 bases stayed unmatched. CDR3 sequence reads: CASRRGQAQVSTEAFF. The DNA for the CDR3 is TGTGCCAGCAGACGTGGACAGGCTCAGGTCTCCACTGAAGCTTTCTTT.

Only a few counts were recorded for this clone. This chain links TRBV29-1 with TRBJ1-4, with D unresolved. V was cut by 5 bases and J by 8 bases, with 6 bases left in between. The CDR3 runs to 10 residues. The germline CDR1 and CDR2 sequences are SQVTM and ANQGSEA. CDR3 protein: CSVLEEKLFF. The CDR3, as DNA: TGCAGCGTTTTAGAGGAAAAACTGTTTTTT.

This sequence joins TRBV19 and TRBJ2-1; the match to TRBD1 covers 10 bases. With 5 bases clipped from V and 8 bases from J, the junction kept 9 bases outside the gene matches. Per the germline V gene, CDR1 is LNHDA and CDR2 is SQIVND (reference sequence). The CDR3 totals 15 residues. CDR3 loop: CASSLGQGVDYEQFF. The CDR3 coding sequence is TGTGCCAGTAGTCTAGGACAGGGGGTTGACTATGAGCAGTTCTTC.

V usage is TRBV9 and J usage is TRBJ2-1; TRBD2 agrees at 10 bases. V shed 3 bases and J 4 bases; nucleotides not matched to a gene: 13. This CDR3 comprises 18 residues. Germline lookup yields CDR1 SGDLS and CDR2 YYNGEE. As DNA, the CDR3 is TGTGCCAGCAGCGCAGGCAGATCGACTAGCGGGCGATACAATGAGCAGTTCTTC. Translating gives CASSAGRSTSGRYNEQFF.

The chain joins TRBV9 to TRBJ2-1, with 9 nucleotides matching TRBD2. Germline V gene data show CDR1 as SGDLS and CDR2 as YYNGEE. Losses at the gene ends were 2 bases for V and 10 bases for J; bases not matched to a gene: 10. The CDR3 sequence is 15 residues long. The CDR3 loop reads CASSVSGGGAGEQFF. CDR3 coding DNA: TGTGCCAGCAGCGTTTCCGGCGGGGGGGCCGGAGAGCAGTTCTTC.

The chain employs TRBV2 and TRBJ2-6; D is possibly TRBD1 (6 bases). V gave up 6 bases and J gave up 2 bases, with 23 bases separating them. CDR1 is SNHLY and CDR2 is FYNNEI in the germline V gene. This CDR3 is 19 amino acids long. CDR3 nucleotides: TGTGCCAGCAGAACGGATATTCTACAGGGTCGCCCTGGGGCCAACGTCCTGACTTTC. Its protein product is CASRTDILQGRPGANVLTF.

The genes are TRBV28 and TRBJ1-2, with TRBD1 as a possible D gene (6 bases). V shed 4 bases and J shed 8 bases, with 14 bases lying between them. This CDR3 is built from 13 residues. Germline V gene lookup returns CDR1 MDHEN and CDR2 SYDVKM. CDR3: CASSSGQGKGYTF. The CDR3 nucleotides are TGTGCCAGCAGTTCGGGGCAGGGGAAAGGCTACACCTTC.

The CDR3 DNA follows: TGTGCCAGCAGCGAGGTGAACGGTGTCGGGGAAGCTTTCTTT. Its protein product is CASSEVNGVGEAFF. This sequence joins TRBV7-3 and TRBJ1-1; the D is unclear. The CDR3 has 14 amino acids. V dropped 5 bases and J dropped 8 bases, with 18 bases sitting between them. CDR1 is SGHTA and CDR2 is FQGTGA in the germline V gene.

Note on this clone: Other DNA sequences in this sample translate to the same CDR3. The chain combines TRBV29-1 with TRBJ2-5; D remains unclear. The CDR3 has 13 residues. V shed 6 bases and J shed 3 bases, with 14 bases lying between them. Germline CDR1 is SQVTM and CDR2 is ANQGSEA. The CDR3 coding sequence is TGCAGCGTCCCCTTTGGCGGCGAAGAGACCCAGTACTTC. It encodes CSVPFGGEETQYF.

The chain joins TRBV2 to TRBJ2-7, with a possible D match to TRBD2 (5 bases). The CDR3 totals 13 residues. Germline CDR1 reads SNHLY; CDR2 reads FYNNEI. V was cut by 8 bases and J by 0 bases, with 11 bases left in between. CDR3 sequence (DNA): TGTGCCAGCTCTTGGAGGTACTCCTACGAGCAGTACGTC. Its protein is CASSWRYSYEQYV.